The rows below give T cell receptor beta chains drawn from one sample of a study of blood T cell repertoires in COVID-19. TCRdb keeps only in-frame clones here, not all; method: immunoSEQ multiplex PCR. The profile shows 140,000 to 150,000 clones, 80% to 90% of them singletons. The sample taken for sequencing was peripheral blood. These receptors all come from a woman in her fifties or sixties with acute or convalescent COVID-19. CDR3s include the opening cysteine and the closing phenylalanine or tryptophan. D genes are given only for firm matches. Clone size is shown for a subset of rows, as once, few, many or a class of expanded clone.

d_gene: NA; j_gene: TRBJ1-4; abundance: NA; v_gene: TRBV9; CDR3aa: CASSVEPGVGGEKLFF; CDR3nt: TGTGCCAGCAGCGTAGAGCCCGGGGTGGGTGGTGAAAAACTGTTTTTT
d_gene: NA; j_gene: TRBJ1-5; abundance: NA; v_gene: TRBV2; CDR3aa: CASTRAHFGSGQGYNQPQHF; CDR3nt: NA
d_gene: NA; j_gene: TRBJ2-2; abundance: NA; v_gene: TRBV7-6; CDR3aa: CASSLGQYTGELFF; CDR3nt: TGTGCCAGCAGCCTTGGACAGTACACCGGGGAGCTGTTTTTT
d_gene: NA; j_gene: TRBJ2-7; abundance: NA; v_gene: TRBV5-5; CDR3aa: CASSRVLDEQYF; CDR3nt: TGTGCCAGCAGCCGGGTCTTAGACGAGCAGTACTTC
d_gene: NA; j_gene: TRBJ2-1; abundance: NA; v_gene: TRBV7-9; CDR3aa: CASSLIKRDWNEQFF; CDR3nt: TGTGCCAGCAGCTTGATTAAACGGGATTGGAATGAGCAGTTCTTC
d_gene: NA; j_gene: TRBJ1-6; abundance: NA; v_gene: TRBV9; CDR3aa: CASSVEDRFSPLHF; CDR3nt: TGTGCCAGCAGCGTAGAAGACAGGTTTTCACCCCTCCACTTT
d_gene: NA; j_gene: TRBJ1-1; abundance: few; v_gene: TRBV28; CDR3aa: CASILRRGTEAFF; CDR3nt: TGTGCCAGCATCCTAAGAAGGGGGACTGAAGCTTTCTTT
d_gene: TRBD1; j_gene: TRBJ1-2; abundance: NA; v_gene: TRBV6-5; CDR3aa: CASSFSDRGGYTF; CDR3nt: TGTGCCAGCAGTTTCTCAGACAGGGGTGGCTACACCTTC
d_gene: TRBD1; j_gene: TRBJ1-4; abundance: once; v_gene: TRBV19; CDR3aa: CASSIQTGRNEKLFF; CDR3nt: TGTGCCAGTAGTATACAGACAGGGAGAAATGAAAAACTGTTTTTT
d_gene: NA; j_gene: TRBJ1-2; abundance: NA; v_gene: TRBV5-4; CDR3aa: CASSPEPGNYGYTF; CDR3nt: TGTGCCAGCAGTCCGGAGCCGGGGAACTATGGCTACACCTTC
d_gene: NA; j_gene: TRBJ2-7; abundance: NA; v_gene: TRBV5-6; CDR3aa: CASSDPGWGQDSYEQYF; CDR3nt: TGTGCCAGCAGCGATCCTGGGTGGGGACAAGACTCCTACGAGCAGTACTTC
d_gene: TRBD1; j_gene: TRBJ2-7; abundance: NA; v_gene: TRBV27; CDR3aa: CASSLWDRGSREQYF; CDR3nt: TGTGCCAGCAGTTTATGGGACAGGGGATCGCGGGAGCAGTACTTC
d_gene: NA; j_gene: TRBJ1-4; abundance: NA; v_gene: TRBV28; CDR3aa: CASSLMTAGGEKLFF; CDR3nt: TGTGCCAGCAGTTTAATGACAGCCGGGGGAGAAAAACTGTTTTTT
d_gene: TRBD2; j_gene: TRBJ2-7; abundance: NA; v_gene: TRBV6-5; CDR3aa: CASRGPGLGQLEQYF; CDR3nt: TGTGCCAGCAGGGGCCCGGGACTAGGACAGCTCGAGCAGTACTTC
d_gene: TRBD2; j_gene: TRBJ2-7; abundance: NA; v_gene: TRBV7-3; CDR3aa: CASSLNGRGLHEQYF; CDR3nt: TGTGCCAGCAGCTTGAACGGGAGGGGACTCCACGAGCAGTACTTC
d_gene: NA; j_gene: TRBJ2-7; abundance: NA; v_gene: TRBV2; CDR3aa: CASSRDTDSNGKQYF; CDR3nt: TGTGCCAGCAGCCGGGACACGGATTCAAATGGCAAGCAGTACTTC
d_gene: TRBD2; j_gene: TRBJ2-3; abundance: NA; v_gene: TRBV10-2; CDR3aa: CASMLASGRERTDTQYF; CDR3nt: TGCGCCAGCATGTTAGCTAGCGGGAGGGAGAGGACAGATACGCAGTATTTT
d_gene: TRBD2; j_gene: TRBJ2-2; abundance: NA; v_gene: TRBV4-1; CDR3aa: CASSQDDSGGTTGELFF; CDR3nt: TGCGCCAGCAGCCAAGATGATAGCGGGGGGACCACCGGGGAGCTGTTTTTT
d_gene: NA; j_gene: TRBJ2-1; abundance: NA; v_gene: TRBV18; CDR3aa: CASSPISYGEQFF; CDR3nt: TGTGCCAGCTCACCCATTAGCTACGGTGAGCAGTTCTTC
d_gene: TRBD1; j_gene: TRBJ2-3; abundance: NA; v_gene: TRBV24-1; CDR3aa: CATSAARGQPDTQYF; CDR3nt: TGTGCCACCAGTGCCGCCAGGGGGCAGCCAGATACGCAGTATTTT
d_gene: TRBD1; j_gene: TRBJ1-2; abundance: once; v_gene: TRBV3-1/TRBV3-2; CDR3aa: CASSLTGVGGYTF; CDR3nt: TGTGCCAGCAGCCTGACAGGGGTGGGTGGCTACACCTTC
d_gene: TRBD1; j_gene: TRBJ1-5; abundance: NA; v_gene: TRBV15; CDR3aa: CATSRDDRGVNQPQHF; CDR3nt: TGTGCCACCAGCAGAGATGACAGGGGCGTCAATCAGCCCCAGCATTTT